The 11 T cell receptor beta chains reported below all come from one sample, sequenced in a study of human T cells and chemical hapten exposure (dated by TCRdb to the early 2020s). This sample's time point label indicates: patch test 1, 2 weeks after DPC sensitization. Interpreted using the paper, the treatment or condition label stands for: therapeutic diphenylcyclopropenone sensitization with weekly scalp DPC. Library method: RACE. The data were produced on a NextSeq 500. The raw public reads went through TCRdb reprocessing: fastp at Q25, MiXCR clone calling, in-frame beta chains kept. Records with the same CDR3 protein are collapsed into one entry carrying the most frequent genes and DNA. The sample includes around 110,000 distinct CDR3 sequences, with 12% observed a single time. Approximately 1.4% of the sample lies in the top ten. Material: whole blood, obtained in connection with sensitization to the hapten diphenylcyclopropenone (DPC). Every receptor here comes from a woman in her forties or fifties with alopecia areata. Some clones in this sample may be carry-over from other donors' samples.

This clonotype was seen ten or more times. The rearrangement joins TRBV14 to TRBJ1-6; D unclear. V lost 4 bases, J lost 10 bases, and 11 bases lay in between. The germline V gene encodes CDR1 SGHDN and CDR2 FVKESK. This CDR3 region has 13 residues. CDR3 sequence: CASSPTLGSPLHF. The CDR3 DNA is TGTGCCAGCAGCCCAACCTTGGGATCACCCCTCCACTTT.

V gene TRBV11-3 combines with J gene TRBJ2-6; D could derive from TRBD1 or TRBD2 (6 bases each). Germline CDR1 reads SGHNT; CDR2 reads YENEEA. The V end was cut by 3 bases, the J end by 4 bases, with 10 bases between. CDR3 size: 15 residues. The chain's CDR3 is CASSFGGTGANVLTF. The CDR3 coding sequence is TGTGCCAGCAGCTTTGGGGGGACAGGGGCCAACGTCCTGACTTTC.

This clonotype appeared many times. DNA of the CDR3: TGTGCCAGCAGCCCACCGGGGGGATTGAACACTGAAGCTTTCTTT. Protein product: CASSPPGGLNTEAFF. V gene TRBV28 combines with J gene TRBJ1-1; weak D call: TRBD1 (5 bases). Between the trimmed V and J ends, which lost 6 bases and 0 bases, there was a span of 14 bases. From germline, CDR1 is MDHEN and CDR2 SYDVKM. There are 15 residues in the CDR3.

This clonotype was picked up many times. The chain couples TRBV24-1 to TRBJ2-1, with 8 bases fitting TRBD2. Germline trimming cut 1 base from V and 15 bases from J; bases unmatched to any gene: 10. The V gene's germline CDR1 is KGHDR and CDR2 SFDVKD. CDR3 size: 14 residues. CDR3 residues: CATSDFPRTGGWFF. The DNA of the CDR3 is TGTGCCACCAGTGATTTCCCGAGAACGGGGGGGTGGTTCTTC.

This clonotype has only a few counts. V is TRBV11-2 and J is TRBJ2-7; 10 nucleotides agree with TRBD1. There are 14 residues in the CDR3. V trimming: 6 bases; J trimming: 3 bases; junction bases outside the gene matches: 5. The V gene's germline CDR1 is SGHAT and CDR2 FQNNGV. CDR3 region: CASRGGTGVYEQYF. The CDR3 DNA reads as TGTGCCAGCAGGGGAGGGACAGGGGTCTACGAGCAGTACTTC.

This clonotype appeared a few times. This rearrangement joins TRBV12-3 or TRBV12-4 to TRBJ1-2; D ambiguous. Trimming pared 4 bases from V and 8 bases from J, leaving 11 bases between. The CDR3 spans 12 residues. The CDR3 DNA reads TGTGCCAGCAGTTCTGGTGGATACGGCTACACCTTC. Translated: CASSSGGYGYTF.

The CDR3 reads CASSPLRVGEAFF. The CDR3 DNA is TGTGCCAGCAGCCCCCTGAGGGTGGGCGAGGCTTTCTTT. The chain links TRBV3-1 to TRBJ1-1; D is ambiguous. The CDR3 is 13 residues long. Per the germline V gene, CDR1 is LGHDT and CDR2 is YNNKEL (reference sequence). The V end lost 4 bases, the J end lost 11 bases, and 17 bases lay between the germline ends.

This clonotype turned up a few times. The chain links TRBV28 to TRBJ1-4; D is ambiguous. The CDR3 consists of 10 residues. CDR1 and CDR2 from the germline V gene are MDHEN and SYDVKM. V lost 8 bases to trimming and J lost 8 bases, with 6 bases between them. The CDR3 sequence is CASEGEKLFF. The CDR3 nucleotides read TGTGCCAGCGAAGGAGAAAAACTGTTTTTT.

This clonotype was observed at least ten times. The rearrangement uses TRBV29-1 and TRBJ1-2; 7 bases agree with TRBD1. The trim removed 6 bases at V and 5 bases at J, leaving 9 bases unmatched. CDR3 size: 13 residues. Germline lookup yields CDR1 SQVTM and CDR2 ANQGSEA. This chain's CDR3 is CSVLRLQGYGYTF. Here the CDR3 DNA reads TGCAGCGTCTTACGATTACAGGGGTATGGCTACACCTTC.

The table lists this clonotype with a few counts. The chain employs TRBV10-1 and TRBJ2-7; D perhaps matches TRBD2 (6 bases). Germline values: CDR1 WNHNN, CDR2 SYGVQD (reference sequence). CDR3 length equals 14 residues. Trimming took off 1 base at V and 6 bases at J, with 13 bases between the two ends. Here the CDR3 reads CASSEFGGKCEQYF. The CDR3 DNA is TGCGCCAGCAGTGAGTTCGGGGGAAAGTGCGAGCAGTACTTC.

CDR3 DNA: TGTGCCAGCAGTTACCGCGGACAGGGGCACTACGAGCAGTACTTC. Protein: CASSYRGQGHYEQYF. J is TRBJ2-7 and V is TRBV6-5, with 9 bases that match TRBD1. Germline assignment: CDR1 MNHEY and CDR2 SVGAGI. V lost 2 bases, J lost 3 bases, and 5 bases stayed unmatched. This CDR3 is built from 15 residues.